Listed here is a single T cell receptor beta chain. Its antigen is unidentified. The sample originates from a study of Ad26.COV2.S vaccination and SARS-CoV-2 variants. Study background: Once or twice, 56 days apart, Ad26.COV2.S was delivered intramuscularly. Study-wide findings and caveats: The study found similar non-spike TCR breadth in vaccine and placebo recipients.

The data were produced by immunoSEQ multiplex PCR, yet TCRdb's version contains in-frame clones alone and is incomplete. This table has some 250,000 clones, 85% to 90% appearing once. Germline V gives CDR1 KGHDR, CDR2 SFDVKD. CDR3 size: 14 residues. V lost 3 bases to trimming and J lost 1 base, with 8 bases between them. Sample treatment: roughly 20 received Ad26.COV2.S at low or high dose, single or two shots; 5 received placebo; per-sample allocation not given. Each sample was drawn 63 days after the first injection (of vaccine or placebo). Donor was an adult aged 18-55 years in Boston. The clonotype comes from a person aged 18 to 59 who received the Ad26.COV2.S COVID-19 vaccine or a placebo. The source was peripheral blood, collected in a trial of Ad26.COV2.S vaccine versus placebo. V usage is TRBV24-1 and J usage is TRBJ1-1; D ambiguous. The CDR3 region has the DNA TGTGCCACCAGTGATCGCAAATCGAACACTGAAGCTTTCTTT. Residues: CATSDRKSNTEAFF.